The present entry profiles one TCR beta chain with its context. This clonotype was found many times. There is no known antigen for this receptor. Per-base quality was not reported, and no clone a single base away is much larger than it. Hyperthyroidism was considered stable if no progression to ophthalmopathy occurred within 18 months of follow-up. Patients with hyperthyroidism were aged 18 to 65 years, had been newly diagnosed, and had a disease duration of less than 2 months. Patients were excluded if they had other autoimmune diseases, uncontrolled infections, pregnancy or lactation. Clinical symptoms, serum thyroxine, TRAb, thyroid ultrasound and orbital computed tomography formed the basis of the diagnosis. PBMCs were isolated from more than 9 ml of fresh peripheral blood by Ficoll-Paque density gradient centrifugation. Total RNA was extracted using Trizol reagent, and RNA quality was checked on an Agilent 2100 Bioanalyzer.

These data come from a study of Graves' ophthalmopathy and Graves' hyperthyroidism (dated by TCRdb to the late 2010s). The study in broad terms: Peripheral blood was collected before any treatment was given, at the time of initial diagnosis. T-cell repertoires of thyroid tissue and blood were compared in 5 or 6 hyperthyroidism patients. A discovery set of about 99 patients (around 40 ophthalmopathy, 57 stable hyperthyroidism) was enrolled to explore V-J signatures distinguishing ophthalmopathy from hyperthyroidism. For independent validation, a separate cohort was made up of some 18 hyperthyroidism patients plus 17 patients who later progressed from hyperthyroidism to ophthalmopathy. Following sampling, methimazole starting at 30 mg daily was administered to hyperthyroidism patients, and high-dose intravenous methylprednisolone was administered to ophthalmopathy patients. The roughly 94 discovery patients were randomly divided into training and test sets at a 7:3 ratio. To tell Graves' ophthalmopathy apart from Graves' hyperthyroidism, and to predict which patients would progress to ophthalmopathy, the study relied on TCR beta repertoire signatures. In total, 135 blood samples were TCR-sequenced: 43 ophthalmopathy, 80 or so hyperthyroidism and roughly 17 hyperthyroidism-to-ophthalmopathy patients. Findings and caveats that apply to the study as a whole: Most of the expanded thyroid clonotypes with a frequency above 0.001 were also detected in blood, and it was suggested that the thyroid immune response may be reflected by blood repertoires. In validation, the model predicted ophthalmopathy progression with 55% to 71% sensitivity and about 73% specificity; roughly 11 predicted patients were CT-confirmed with GO in a median of around 6 months. Ophthalmopathy was separated from stable hyperthyroidism by the 13-signature model with more than 85% sensitivity and 81% to 84% specificity in cross-validation and with 80%/75% in the test set. No statistical method was used to set the sample size in advance, and the investigators knew which group each participant was assigned to.

TCR beta CDR3 regions were amplified from RNA transcripts for repertoire sequencing. A first-round RT-PCR used HTBI primers with the Qiagen OneStep RT-PCR kit, followed by a second-round multiplex PCR, size selection and purification. The libraries underwent paired-end sequencing with 100 bp reads on an Illumina HiSeq2000. Per the authors' processing: Reads were processed with SOAPnuke, discarding reads with adapters, uncalled bases, mean Phred below 15, or no exact constant-primer or identifier match. COPE v1.2.5 was used to merge the high-quality paired reads. Unique nucleotide sequences were defined as clonotypes and aligned to IMGT TRB V, D and J references using MiTCR v1.1. The analysis was limited to V-J combinations with a frequency above 0.0001, which together covered 99% to 99.2% of repertoires. For each V-J combination, a TCR clonal expansion and chaos score was defined as F50 clonal expansion divided by the chaos observed in the TCRdist matrix. Welch's t-statistics and random forest were used to reduce the features to about a dozen V-J combinations, which were then used as input to a naive Bayes classifier. The Morisita-Horn index was used to measure how similar the thyroid and blood repertoires were. TCRdb reran the public reads through fastp at Q25 and MiXCR, keeping productive beta chains. Rows matching on CDR3 protein sequence are summarized as one entry with the most common DNA and genes. The V and J calls here are based on TCRdb, not the publication. The table for this sample lists around 400,000 distinct CDR3 sequences; about 21% of them were counted only once. The ten largest clones capture under 3.5% of the sample.

CDR1 is given as LNHDA and CDR2 as SQIVND, both from the germline V gene (reference sequence). The CDR3 goes from the cysteine to the phenylalanine over 15 residues. Just the 45-base CDR3 DNA is kept, in frame starting at base 1. After removal of 3 bases from V and 4 bases from J, the junction retains 4 bases not matched to a gene. This TCR was sampled from a woman between 18 and 29 years old with stable Graves' hyperthyroidism. Donor details come from another sample of the same person, matched by shared clones. The chain couples TRBV19 to TRBJ1-4; 8 central bases correspond to TRBD1. The sample was peripheral blood. The nucleotide sequence is TGTGCCAGTAGTATTGGACAGGGAATTAATGAAAAACTGTTTTTT. It specifies CASSIGQGINEKLFF.